This T cell receptor beta chain was found in a study of regulatory T cells in long-lasting Graves disease. Study information: Persistent cases were those of Graves' disease that involved over 5 years of antithyroid drugs with positive TSH receptor antibodies. Study-level results: It was in persistent disease that TRBV28, TRBJ1-2 and TRBJ2-5 were favored.

Arm-PCR of CDR3 regions and iRepertoire HTBI primers were used to build TCR beta libraries. TCRdb called the multiplex PCR reads again in MiXCR, with one record for every CDR3 protein. The table shows fewer than 400,000 distinct CDR3 sequences, with about 18% occurring only once. This clonotype was observed many times. Its antigen is unidentified. CDR3 size: 17 residues. With V trimmed by 0 bases and J by 1 base, 7 bases remained unmatched. The sample's time point: persistent/refractory GD, antithyroid drugs over 5 years with positive TRAb. PBMC RNA was the source of the TCR library. The source is a female donor with Graves disease. The input for sequencing was peripheral blood mononuclear cells (PBMCs), taken when the disease was refractory, from a patient treated with antithyroid drugs. The chain recombines TRBV12-3 or TRBV12-4 with TRBJ1-1; 8 bases line up with TRBD1. The CDR3 region is CASSLAAGQGGNTEAFF. For the CDR3, the DNA is TGTGCCAGCAGTTTAGCCGCCGGACAGGGAGGGAACACTGAAGCTTTCTTT.